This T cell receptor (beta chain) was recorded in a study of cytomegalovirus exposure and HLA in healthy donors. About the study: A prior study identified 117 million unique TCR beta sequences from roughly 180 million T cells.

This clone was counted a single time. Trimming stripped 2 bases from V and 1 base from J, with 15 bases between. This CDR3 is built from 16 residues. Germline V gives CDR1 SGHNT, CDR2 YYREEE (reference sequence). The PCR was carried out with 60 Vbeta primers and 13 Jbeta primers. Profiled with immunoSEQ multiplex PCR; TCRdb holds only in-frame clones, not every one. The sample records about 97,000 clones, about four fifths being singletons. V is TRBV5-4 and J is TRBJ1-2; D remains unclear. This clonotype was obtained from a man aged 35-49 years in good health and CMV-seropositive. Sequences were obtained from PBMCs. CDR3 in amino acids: CASSFMKREGNYGYTF. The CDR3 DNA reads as TGTGCCAGCAGCTTTATGAAGAGGGAGGGTAACTATGGCTACACCTTC.